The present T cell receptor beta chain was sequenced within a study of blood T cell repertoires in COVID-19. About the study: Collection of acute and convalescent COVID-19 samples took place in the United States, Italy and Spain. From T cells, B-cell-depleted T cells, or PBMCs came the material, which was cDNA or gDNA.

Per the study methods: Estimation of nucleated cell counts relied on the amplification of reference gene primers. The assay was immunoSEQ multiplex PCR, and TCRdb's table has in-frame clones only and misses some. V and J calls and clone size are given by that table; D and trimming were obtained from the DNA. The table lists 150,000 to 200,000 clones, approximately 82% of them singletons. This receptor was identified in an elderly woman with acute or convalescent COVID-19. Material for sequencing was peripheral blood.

This CDR3 is CSVGGQGSNQPQHF. As DNA, the CDR3 is TGCAGCGTTGGAGGACAGGGCAGCAATCAGCCCCAGCATTTT. V and J are TRBV29-1 and TRBJ1-5; 8 bases match TRBD1. After removal of 4 bases from V and 1 base from J, the junction contained 3 bases not matched to a gene. Germline V gene data show CDR1 as SQVTM and CDR2 as ANQGSEA. This CDR3 region has 14 residues.